This T cell receptor beta chain appears in the sequencing data of a study of CD8 T cells in Susac syndrome. Study results and caveats: TEMRA cells and active patients showed peak Susac CD8+ clonal expansion.

Comments on this clonotype: Its antigen is currently unknown.

Random hexamers were used to reverse transcribe an amount of roughly 0.5 to 1 ug RNA. TCRdb passed the immunoSEQ multiplex PCR reads through MiXCR, listing each CDR3 protein once. The sample carries 85,000 to 130,000 distinct CDR3 sequences, roughly 94% recorded once. This receptor was identified in a human donor with Susac syndrome. Sequences were obtained from CD8+ T cells from PBMCs.

The DNA for the CDR3 is TGTGCCAGCAGCGTCGGGGGGGAAGAGACCCAGTACTTC. Its translation is CASSVGGEETQYF. This chain joins TRBV9 and TRBJ2-5; 8 bases line up with TRBD2. Trimming removed 2 bases from V and 3 bases from J; junction bases left unmatched: 0. The CDR3 length is 13 residues. Per germline, CDR1 SGDLS and CDR2 YYNGEE. Full variable domain (rest looked up from reference TRBV9 and TRBJ2-5): DSGVTQTPKHLITATGQRVTLRCSPRSGDLSVYWYQQSLDQGLQFLIQYYNGEERAKGNILERFSAQQFPDLHSELNLSSLELGDSALYFCASSVGGEETQYFGPGTRLLVL.